One TCR beta chain is described in this entry. This clonotype was picked up a small number of times. Which antigen it targets is not known. Base qualities were left out, and no much larger clone turns up one base away. For sequencing, an Illumina NovaSeq 6000 was employed. Using 5'RACE with constant-segment primers, TCRalpha and TCRbeta cDNA libraries were constructed, with sample barcodes and unique molecular identifiers added in the process. Trizol reagent was used to extract RNA from every sample. Library amplification was performed in two PCR steps, and a second sample barcode and Illumina TruSeq adapters were introduced in the second step. Sequencing of the libraries was done on an Illumina NovaSeq, producing 2 x 150 bp paired-end reads. In the original analysis: With migec v1.2.7, reads were demultiplexed and then collapsed into UMI-guided consensus sequences. Using mixcr v2.1.11, the UMI consensuses were aligned to TRA and TRB V and J templates and assembled into clonotypes. Clonotypes were classified as expanded or contracted when called significant by both edgeR and NoisET, with noise models trained on biological replicates. edgeR calls used a false discovery rate-adjusted p below 0.01 and a log2 fold-change threshold of 1. As an exploratory analysis of dynamics, PCA with hierarchical clustering was applied to max-normalized trajectories of the 1000 most abundant clonotypes. The CD4 or CD8 phenotype of responding clones was assigned using the separately sequenced CD4+ and CD8+ repertoires. The raw public reads went through TCRdb reprocessing: fastp at Q25, MiXCR clone calling, in-frame beta chains kept. Duplicate CDR3 protein sequences are folded into a single record with the most common DNA and genes. These V and J calls originate from TCRdb's pipeline instead of the authors' own analysis. The table for this sample lists roughly 260,000 distinct CDR3 sequences; approximately 16% of them were counted only once. The biggest ten clones account for about 4% of the sample.

The record originates from a study of T-cell memory formation after mild COVID-19 (dated by TCRdb to the early 2020s). General notes on the study: TCR sequence clusters from the two donors were largely donor specific. In a couple of donors, T-cell clones that expanded and contracted after mild COVID-19 were tracked by sequencing TCRalpha and TCRbeta repertoires over time. The cohort was made up of two young adult volunteers, one female and one male, who were previously healthy. Beyond this particular receptor, the publication reports: The detection of some responding clones in pre-infection memory suggests that pre-existing cross-reactive memory T cells joined the SARS-CoV-2 response. Only two mild cases were covered by the study, and larger cohorts that include severe cases with pre-infection samples were considered necessary. Contracting CD4+ clones were located mainly in the CM and EM memory subsets, whereas CD8+ clones were found to be enriched in EMRA. Whether the second-wave clones peaking on day 37 were SARS-CoV-2 specific was not confirmed. Clones contracting from day 15 to 85 had balanced CD4/CD8 phenotypes, while a second wave expanding from day 15 to 37 was biased towards CD4+.

Ficoll-Paque density gradient centrifugation was used to isolate PBMCs. CDR1 and CDR2, looked up from the germline V gene, are ENHRY and SYGVKD. V lost 4 bases and J lost 8 bases; the stretch between them is 10 bases long. The CDR3 measures 12 amino acids from cysteine to phenylalanine. The retained sequence is limited to the CDR3, 36 bases, with the frame set at the first base. The chain uses TRBV10-3 and TRBJ2-3, with a tentative D gene TRBD2 over 6 matching bases. This receptor was obtained from a man in his late teens or twenties who had mild COVID-19 (a few samples of this study predate the infection). The sample titles of this study are shuffled in the database, so cell type and time point are left out; the donor was told from shared clones. The source material was PBMCs or a T cell subset sorted from them (not recorded which). The CDR3 here reads CAISGMGGTQYF. The DNA sequence is given as TGTGCCATCAGTGGGATGGGAGGTACGCAGTATTTT.